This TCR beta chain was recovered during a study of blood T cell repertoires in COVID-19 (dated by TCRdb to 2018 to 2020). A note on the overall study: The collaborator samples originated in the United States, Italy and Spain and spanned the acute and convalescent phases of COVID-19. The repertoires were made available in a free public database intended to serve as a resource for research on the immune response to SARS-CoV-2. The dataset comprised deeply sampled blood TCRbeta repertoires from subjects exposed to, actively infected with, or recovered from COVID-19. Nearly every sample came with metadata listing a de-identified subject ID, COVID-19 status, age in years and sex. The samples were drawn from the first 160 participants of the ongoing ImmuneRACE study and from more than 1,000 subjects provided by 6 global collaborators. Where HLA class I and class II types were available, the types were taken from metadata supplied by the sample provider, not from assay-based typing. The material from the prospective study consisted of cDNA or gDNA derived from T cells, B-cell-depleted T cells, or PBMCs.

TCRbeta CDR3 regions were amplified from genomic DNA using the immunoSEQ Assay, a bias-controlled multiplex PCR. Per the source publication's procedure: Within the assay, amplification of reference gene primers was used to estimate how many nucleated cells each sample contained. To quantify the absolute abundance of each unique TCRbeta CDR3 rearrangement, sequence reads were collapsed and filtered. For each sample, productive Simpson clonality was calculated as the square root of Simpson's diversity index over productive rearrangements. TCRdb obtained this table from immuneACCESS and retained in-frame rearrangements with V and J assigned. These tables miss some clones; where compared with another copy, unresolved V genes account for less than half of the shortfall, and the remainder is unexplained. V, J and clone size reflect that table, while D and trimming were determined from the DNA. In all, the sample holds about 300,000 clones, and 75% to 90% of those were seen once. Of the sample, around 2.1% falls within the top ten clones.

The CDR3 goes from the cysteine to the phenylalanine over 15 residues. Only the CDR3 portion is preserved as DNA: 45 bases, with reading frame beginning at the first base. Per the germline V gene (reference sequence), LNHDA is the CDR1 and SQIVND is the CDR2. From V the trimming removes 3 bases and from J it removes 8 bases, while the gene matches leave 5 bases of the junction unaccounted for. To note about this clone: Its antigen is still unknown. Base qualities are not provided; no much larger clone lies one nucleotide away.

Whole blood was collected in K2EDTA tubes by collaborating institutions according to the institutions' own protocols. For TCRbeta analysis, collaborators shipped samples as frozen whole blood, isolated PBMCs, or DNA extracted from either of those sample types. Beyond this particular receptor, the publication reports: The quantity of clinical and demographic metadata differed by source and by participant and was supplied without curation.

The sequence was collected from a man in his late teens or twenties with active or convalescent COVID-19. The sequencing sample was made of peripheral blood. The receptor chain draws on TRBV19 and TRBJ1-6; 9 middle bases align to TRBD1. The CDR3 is CASSIRGQGYSPLHF. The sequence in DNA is TGTGCCAGTAGTATCCGAGGACAGGGGTATTCACCCCTCCACTTT. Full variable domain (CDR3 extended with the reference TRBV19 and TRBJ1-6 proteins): DGGITQSPKYLFRKEGQNVTLSCEQNLNHDAMYWYRQDPGQGLRLIYYSQIVNDFQKGDIAEGYSVSREKKESFPLTVTSAQKNPTAFYLCASSIRGQGYSPLHFGNGTRLTVT.